This T cell receptor (beta chain) was sequenced for a study of blood T cell repertoires in COVID-19. About the study: COVID-19 samples collected from the United States, Italy and Spain covered acute and convalescent phases. Sample material is recorded as cDNA or gDNA derived from T cells, B-cell-depleted T cells, or PBMCs.

In the source study's methods: For nucleated cells, counts were estimated from reference gene primer amplification. The table came from immunoSEQ multiplex PCR; TCRdb's copy has only in-frame clones and leaves some out. The V and J calls and clone size were taken over from that table, and D and trimming were inferred from the DNA. The profile shows some 150,000 clones, approximately 84% of them singletons. Per germline, CDR1 MNHEY and CDR2 SMNVEV (reference sequence). CDR3 length: 16 residues. V was pared by 5 bases and J by 6 bases, with 9 bases of the junction left unmatched. The receptor's source is a human donor in a cohort sampled during active COVID-19. The material sequenced was peripheral blood. The chain uses TRBV27 and TRBJ2-2, with 10 bases identical to TRBD1. Here the CDR3 DNA reads TGTGCCAGCAGTCGACCCGGGACAGGGGTGGCCGGGGAGCTGTTTTTT. Translation: CASSRPGTGVAGELFF.